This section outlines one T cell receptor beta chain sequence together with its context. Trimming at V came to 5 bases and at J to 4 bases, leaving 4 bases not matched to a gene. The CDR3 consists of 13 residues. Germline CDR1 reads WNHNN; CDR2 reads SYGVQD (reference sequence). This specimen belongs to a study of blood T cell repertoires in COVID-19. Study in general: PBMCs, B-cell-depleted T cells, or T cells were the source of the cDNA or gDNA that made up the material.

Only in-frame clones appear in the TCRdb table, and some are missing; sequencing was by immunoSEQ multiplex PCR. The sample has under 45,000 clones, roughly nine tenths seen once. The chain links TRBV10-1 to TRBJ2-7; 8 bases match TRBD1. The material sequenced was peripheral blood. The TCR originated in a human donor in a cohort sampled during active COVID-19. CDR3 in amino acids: CASSRQGTYEQYF. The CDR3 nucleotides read TGCGCCAGCAGTCGACAGGGGACTTACGAGCAGTACTTC.